This T cell receptor beta chain stems from a study of OX40 agonist ivuxolimab in advanced cancers. Germline CDR1 is SGHTA and CDR2 is FQGNSA. The CDR3 spans 19 residues. V was pared by 8 bases and J by 6 bases, with 22 bases of the junction left unmatched. Sequenced by immunoSEQ multiplex PCR; TCRdb stores in-frame clones only, minus some. Of about 60,000 clones in the sample, 89% were seen once. Study-level findings and limits: The study observed clonal expansion of CD4+ and CD8+ blood T cells by week 6 at 0.1 to 3.0 mg/kg.

On this clone itself: What it recognizes is unknown.

This clonotype was obtained from an adult with an advanced solid tumor such as melanoma, head and neck, liver or kidney cancer. The sequences come from CD4+ or CD8+ T cells sorted from blood, collected in a trial of the OX40 agonist ivuxolimab. This chain joins TRBV7-2 and TRBJ2-2, with TRBD2 matching over 9 bases. Here the CDR3 DNA reads TGTGCCAGCTCCAAAGAGGGTAGCGGGAGCCCGCGTTTGTCCGGGGAGCTGTTTTTT. This codes for CASSKEGSGSPRLSGELFF. The full variable domain, completed using reference TRBV7-2 and TRBJ2-2, is GAGVSQSPSNKVTEKGKDVELRCDPISGHTALYWYRQSLGQGLEFLIYFQGNSAPDKSGLPSDRFSAERTGGSVSTLTIQRTQQEDSAVYLCASSKEGSGSPRLSGELFFGEGSRLTVL.